This TCR beta chain was identified in a study of blood T cell repertoires in COVID-19. CDR1 LNHDA and CDR2 SQIVND come from the germline V gene (reference sequence). The length of the CDR3 is 15 residues. Trimming removed 5 bases from V and 2 bases from J, with 13 bases in between. Method: immunoSEQ multiplex PCR; TCRdb's copy keeps in-frame clones and lacks some. There are roughly 270,000 clones in the sample; 85% occur only once, and less than 6.5% lies in the top ten. This clone was detected a few times. Sequenced input: peripheral blood. The chain carries TRBV19 and TRBJ1-5; tentative D call: TRBD1 (6 bases). This receptor was obtained from a man in his forties or fifties with active or convalescent COVID-19. CDR3 amino acids: CASSVKTGRNQPQHF. CDR3 sequence (DNA): TGTGCCAGTAGTGTGAAGACAGGACGCAATCAGCCCCAGCATTTT.